One and the same sample provided the 25 T cell receptor beta chains below, sequenced in a study of Tregs in tolerant kidney transplant recipients (dated by TCRdb to the late 2010s). This specimen's time point label, interpreted: blood sample drawn before combined kidney and bone marrow transplant. Preparation of the library involved the immunoSEQ multiplex PCR assay. Entries here come from immuneACCESS through TCRdb and include only in-frame sequences with V and J called. Some clones fail to appear in such tables; in the studies checked, an unresolved V gene covers under half of the shortfall, and the cause of the remainder is unknown. The sample table holds 95,000 to 120,000 clones, of which roughly 90% were seen once. Jointly, the top ten make up approximately 0.34% of the sample. This specimen was CD4+ T cells from blood, taken before the transplant. The receptors originated from a human donor who received a combined kidney and bone marrow transplant.

This clone has more than one count but fewer than ten. The chain has TRBV19 and TRBJ1-4, with 7 bases matching TRBD1. Germline V gives CDR1 LNHDA, CDR2 SQIVND (reference sequence). The V gene end was trimmed by 9 bases and the J gene end by 7 bases; junction bases not matched to a gene: 5. CDR3 length: 12 residues. The DNA of the CDR3 is TGTGCCAGCGGACAGGCATCTGAAAAACTGTTTTTT. Amino acids: CASGQASEKLFF.

This sequence joins TRBV28 and TRBJ2-7; D remains unclear. Per germline, CDR1 MDHEN and CDR2 SYDVKM. The V end was cut by 5 bases, the J end by 4 bases, with 9 bases between. The CDR3 is made up of 12 amino acids. CDR3 nucleotides: TGTGCCAGCAGTCCCGGTTGGTACGAGCAGTACTTC. It encodes CASSPGWYEQYF.

The chain uses TRBV10-1 and TRBJ2-2; possible D gene TRBD1, 6 bases. Between the trimmed V and J ends, which lost 4 bases and 4 bases, there was a span of 16 bases. Germline-derived CDR1 and CDR2 are WNHNN and SYGVQD (reference sequence). The CDR3 spans 16 residues. CDR3 sequence (DNA): TGCGCCAGCAGTGGACACAGGGCAGGGGCCACCGGGGAGCTGTTTTTT. Its translation: CASSGHRAGATGELFF.

This chain joins TRBV5-4 and TRBJ2-5; D is possibly TRBD1 (5 bases). V lost 0 bases and J lost 3, with 9 bases in between. Germline loops: CDR1 SGHNT, CDR2 YYREEE (reference sequence). The CDR3 runs 14 residues. CDR3 in amino acids: CASSLGIGEETQYF. The CDR3 DNA is TGTGCCAGCAGCTTGGGAATAGGGGAAGAGACCCAGTACTTC.

The table lists this clone with a few counts. This chain joins TRBV2 and TRBJ2-7, with D maybe TRBD1 (5 bases). Looked up from germline, CDR1 is SNHLY and CDR2 is FYNNEI. V was pared by 6 bases and J by 6 bases, with 6 bases between. CDR3 length: 10 residues. Here the CDR3 DNA reads TGTGCCAGCAGACAGGTCGAGCAGTACTTC. Amino acids: CASRQVEQYF.

The CDR3 protein is CASSYNYGTEAFF. As DNA, the CDR3 is TGTGCCAGCAGTTATAATTACGGGACTGAAGCTTTCTTT. The J gene is TRBJ1-1, the V gene TRBV6-4; the D is unclear. CDR3 length: 13 amino acids. V lost 5 bases and J lost 5, with 12 bases in between. CDR1 is MRHNA and CDR2 is SNTAGT in the germline V gene.

This clone was seen a few times. J is TRBJ1-2 and V is TRBV19; the D is unclear. Germline CDR1 is LNHDA and CDR2 is SQIVND (reference sequence). V lost 5 bases and J 6 bases, leaving 10 bases between the germline ends. The CDR3 consists of 12 residues. The CDR3, as DNA: TGTGCCAGTAGTCCCTATGGGCATGGCTACACCTTC. This gives the protein CASSPYGHGYTF.

V is TRBV30 and J is TRBJ2-3; a possible D gene is TRBD2 (7 bases). This CDR3 has 14 residues. The V gene's germline CDR1 is GTSNPN and CDR2 SVGIG (reference sequence). Trimming took 0 bases from V and 9 from J, leaving 16 bases between them. The CDR3 sequence: CAWSVQPGGGTQYF. The CDR3 bases are TGTGCCTGGAGTGTACAGCCGGGCGGGGGCACGCAGTATTTT.

The chain couples TRBV19 to TRBJ2-2; tentative D call: TRBD2 (5 bases). Trimming took 2 bases from V and 6 from J, leaving 10 bases between them. Germline CDR1 is LNHDA and CDR2 is SQIVND (reference sequence). The CDR3 has 14 residues. The CDR3 loop is CASSITRAAGELFF. The CDR3 region has the DNA TGTGCCAGTAGTATAACCCGAGCGGCCGGGGAGCTGTTTTTT.

The chain employs TRBV6-6 and TRBJ2-7, with TRBD2 as a possible D gene (6 bases). There are 15 residues in the CDR3. Germline CDR1 and CDR2: MNHNY and SVGAGI (reference sequence). V was cut by 0 bases and J by 3 bases, with 12 bases left in between. CDR3 loop: CASSYSRTILYEQYF. The CDR3, as DNA: TGTGCCAGCAGTTACTCCCGGACTATACTCTACGAGCAGTACTTC.

The CDR3, as DNA: TGCGCCAGCAGCCAGGGGAGCCGGACAGCACCTTACGAGCAGTACTTC. This encodes CASSQGSRTAPYEQYF. This chain joins TRBV4-1 and TRBJ2-7; D might be TRBD1 (6 bases). Per germline, CDR1 MGHRA and CDR2 YSYEKL. This CDR3 comprises 16 residues. Trimming took off 3 bases at V and 4 bases at J, with 19 bases between the two ends.

The chain has TRBV11-3 and TRBJ1-1; a possible D gene is TRBD1 (6 bases). Trimming took 5 bases from V and 4 from J, leaving 11 bases between them. The CDR3 consists of 13 residues. Germline CDR1 and CDR2: SGHNT and YENEEA. CDR3 sequence reads: CASSLGQLTEAFF. CDR3 DNA sequence: TGTGCCAGCAGCCTTGGACAGCTCACTGAAGCTTTCTTT.

The chain links TRBV21-1 to TRBJ2-7; the DNA was not compared with TRBD1, the D call given in the table. TRBV21-1 is classified as a pseudogene. The CDR3 has 14 residues. The CDR3 bases are TGTGCCAGCAGCAAGGGGCAGGAACCCTACGAGCAGTACTTC. This encodes CASSKGQEPYEQYF.

This clone was seen a handful of times. The chain combines TRBV4-1 with TRBJ2-1; D is perhaps TRBD2 (6 bases). Germline V CDR1 and CDR2: MGHRA, YSYEKL. The V end lost 0 bases, the J end lost 8 bases, and 14 bases lay between the germline ends. This CDR3 is 15 amino acids long. The CDR3 bases are TGCGCCAGCAGCCAAGAAGTAGCGGATAGCGATGAGCAGTTCTTC. Its protein is CASSQEVADSDEQFF.

This chain links TRBV6-1 with TRBJ1-2, with D hard to call. The CDR3 is 13 amino acids. V was cut by 6 bases and J by 3 bases, with 11 bases left in between. Germline V gene lookup returns CDR1 MNHNS and CDR2 SASEGT. The CDR3 here is CASSPTVDYGYTF. In DNA, the CDR3 is TGTGCCAGCAGCCCTACCGTGGACTATGGCTACACCTTC.

The chain has TRBV27 and TRBJ2-7, with TRBD1 matching 10 bases. Germline CDR1 MNHEY, CDR2 SMNVEV (reference sequence). This CDR3 contains 15 residues. Losses at the gene ends were 5 bases for V and 2 bases for J; bases not matched to a gene: 6. CDR3 residues: CASSLRDRGTYEQYF. CDR3 sequence (DNA): TGTGCCAGCAGTCTAAGGGACAGGGGAACCTACGAGCAGTACTTC.

The rearrangement links TRBV19 to TRBJ2-5; 7 bases map to TRBD1. The CDR3 has 13 amino acids. The V and J ends lost 5 bases and 5 bases, in that order; junction bases with no gene match: 5. CDR1 LNHDA and CDR2 SQIVND come from the germline V gene (reference sequence). The CDR3 region has the DNA TGTGCCAGTAGTGCCAGGGGGTGGGAGACCCAGTACTTC. It codes for CASSARGWETQYF.

The chain uses TRBV5-1 and TRBJ2-3, with D tentatively TRBD1 (5 bases). Trimming stripped 5 bases from V and 4 bases from J, with 14 bases between. This CDR3 is built from 14 residues. Per germline, CDR1 SGHRS and CDR2 YFSETQ. The CDR3 reads CASRDTSAADTQYF. The CDR3 DNA reads as TGCGCCAGCAGGGACACCTCGGCGGCAGATACGCAGTATTTT.

V usage is TRBV20-1 and J usage is TRBJ2-7; weak D call: TRBD2 (6 bases). The length of the CDR3 is 9 residues. Germline V gene data show CDR1 as DFQATT and CDR2 as SNEGSKA (reference sequence). Between the trimmed V and J ends, which lost 8 bases and 6 bases, there was a span of 8 bases. The CDR3 sequence is CSWGLEQYF. The DNA of the CDR3 is TGCAGTTGGGGACTCGAGCAGTACTTC.

This sequence joins TRBV7-9 and TRBJ1-6; maybe TRBD1 (5 bases). Germline assignment: CDR1 SEHNR and CDR2 FQNEAQ (reference sequence). The length of the CDR3 is 15 residues. Trimming shortened V by 1 base and J by 10 bases, and 14 bases separated the two germline ends. The CDR3 here is CASSLGGGRVSPLHF. CDR3 DNA: TGTGCCAGCAGCTTAGGGGGGGGGAGAGTCTCACCCCTCCACTTT. Together with reference TRBV7-9 and TRBJ1-6, the CDR3 gives the full variable domain: DTGVSQNPRHKITKRGQNVTFRCDPISEHNRLYWYRQTLGQGPEFLTYFQNEAQLEKSRLLSDRFSAERPKGSFSTLEIQRTEQGDSAMYLCASSLGGGRVSPLHFGNGTRLTVT.

The chain uses TRBV5-1 and TRBJ1-5; the match to TRBD1 covers 7 bases. The CDR3 is 15 residues long. V trimming: 7 bases; J trimming: 4 bases; junction bases outside the gene matches: 11. Germline V lookup: CDR1 SGHRS, CDR2 YFSETQ. Here the CDR3 DNA reads TGCGCCAGCTCGGAGGGGGCAGAACTTAATCAGCCCCAGCATTTT. Its translation: CASSEGAELNQPQHF.

This clone was seen a handful of times. The chain uses TRBV21-1 and TRBJ2-7; the DNA was not compared with TRBD2, the D call given in the table. TRBV21-1 is a recognized pseudogene. The CDR3 sequence is 13 residues long. CDR3 DNA sequence: TGTGCCAAGACTTATCGGTCTCTCTACGAGCAGTACTTC. It codes for CAKTYRSLYEQYF.

This chain links TRBV4-1 with TRBJ2-1; D may be TRBD2 (7 bases). Germline CDR1 MGHRA, CDR2 YSYEKL. The CDR3 runs 16 residues. V gave up 2 bases and J gave up 9 bases, with 20 bases separating them. CDR3 nucleotide sequence: TGCGCCAGCAGCCAAAAGGGGGGAGGGGACCACGCTGAGCAGTTCTTC. Protein product: CASSQKGGGDHAEQFF.

In this sample, this clone turned up a few times. The chain combines TRBV12-5 with TRBJ2-1; D is perhaps TRBD1 (6 bases). The V gene's germline CDR1 is LGHNT and CDR2 FRNRAP. The CDR3 has 14 residues. The V end lost 0 bases, the J end lost 8 bases, and 11 bases lay between the germline ends. The CDR3 DNA is TGTGCTAGTGGTTTGGTACTGAGGGGGTATGAGCAGTTCTTC. This sequence encodes CASGLVLRGYEQFF. Based on the CDR3 plus reference TRBV12-5 and TRBJ2-1, the full variable domain is DARVTQTPRHKVTEMGQEVTMRCQPILGHNTVFWYRQTMMQGLELLAYFRNRAPLDDSGMPKDRFSAEMPDATLATLKIQPSEPRDSAVYFCASGLVLRGYEQFFGPGTRLTVL.

The V call is TRBV29-1, the J call TRBJ2-3, with no clear D. The CDR3 runs 13 residues. Looked up from germline, CDR1 is SQVTM and CDR2 is ANQGSEA. Trimming pared 3 bases from V and 4 bases from J, leaving 11 bases between. The CDR3 bases are TGCAGCGTTGAGGTAGCAGTGGCAGATACGCAGTATTTT. Protein sequence: CSVEVAVADTQYF.